This passage covers 29 T cell receptor beta chains from one sample sequenced in a study of blood T cell repertoires in COVID-19. The method was immunoSEQ multiplex PCR; TCRdb's version includes in-frame clones alone and lacks a portion of them. The profile shows fewer than 250,000 clones, around 76% of them singletons. What was sequenced was PBMCs or T cells enriched from blood (not recorded which). These receptors were obtained from a woman in her forties or fifties with acute COVID-19.

The rearrangement uses TRBV6-5 and TRBJ1-4; TRBD1 matches 8 bases. J lost 7 bases, V lost 7 bases, and 11 bases had no gene match. Per the germline V gene, CDR1 is MNHEY and CDR2 is SVGAGI. The CDR3 sequence is 15 residues long. In nucleotides, the CDR3 is TGTGCCAGCACCGGACAGGGAGGGACAGCTGAAAAACTGTTTTTT. Protein: CASTGQGGTAEKLFF.

The V and J genes are TRBV7-5 and TRBJ2-3; the D call TRBD1 from the table was never checked on the DNA. TRBV7-5 is flagged as a pseudogene. CDR3 length: 14 amino acids. This chain's CDR3 is CARSQGMRADTQYF. The CDR3 DNA is TGTGCCAGAAGTCAGGGGATGAGGGCAGATACGCAGTATTTT.

This chain links TRBV7-2 with TRBJ1-5; 8 nucleotides align to TRBD1. The germline V gene encodes CDR1 SGHTA and CDR2 FQGNSA. The CDR3 is 15 residues long. The V gene end was trimmed by 1 base and the J gene end by 6 bases; junction bases not matched to a gene: 5. The CDR3 sequence is CASSLVSTGGQPQHF. CDR3 DNA sequence: TGTGCCAGCAGCTTAGTTTCCACAGGGGGTCAGCCCCAGCATTTT.

This sequence joins TRBV6-5 and TRBJ1-2, with 10 bases matching TRBD1. Per the germline V gene, CDR1 is MNHEY and CDR2 is SVGAGI. The J segment lost 8 bases and the V segment lost 0 bases, leaving 9 bases of the junction unmatched. The CDR3 runs 16 residues. CDR3 region: CASSYSGGQGVRGYTF. As DNA, the CDR3 is TGTGCCAGCAGTTACTCCGGCGGACAGGGGGTAAGAGGCTACACCTTC.

This clone was recorded a few times. This chain uses TRBV21-1 with TRBJ1-2; no DNA check was done on the table's D call, TRBD1. TRBV21-1 is termed a pseudogene. This CDR3 has 16 residues. The CDR3 here is CASSKGQGQGAPRRAF. The CDR3 DNA reads TGTGCCAGCAGCAAAGGTCAGGGACAGGGGGCCCCCAGGCGCGCCTTC.

The gene calls are TRBV11-2 and TRBJ2-7; 9 positions agree with TRBD1. The CDR3 has 16 residues. Per germline, CDR1 SGHAT and CDR2 FQNNGV. V gave up 1 base and J gave up 3 bases; unmatched junction bases: 7. CDR3 coding DNA: TGTGCCAGCAGCTTAGCGTTGGGGACAGGGAGCTACGAGCAGTACGTC. This translates into CASSLALGTGSYEQYV.

The chain carries TRBV7-9 and TRBJ1-4; 10 bases align to TRBD1. Germline V gene data show CDR1 as SEHNR and CDR2 as FQNEAQ (reference sequence). V lost 5 bases, J lost 6 bases, and 3 bases stayed unmatched. The length of the CDR3 is 14 residues. The DNA of the CDR3 is TGTGCCAGCAGCGCGACAGGGGGCGATGAAAAACTGTTTTTT. Amino acids: CASSATGGDEKLFF.

This rearrangement joins TRBV30 to TRBJ1-4; 8 nucleotides align to TRBD1. This CDR3 has 14 residues. Germline V gene data show CDR1 as GTSNPN and CDR2 as SVGIG (reference sequence). The CDR3 loop reads CAYSKQGAGEKLFF. The CDR3 DNA follows: TGTGCTTATTCTAAGCAGGGGGCTGGTGAAAAACTGTTTTTT.

The gene calls are TRBV11-2 and TRBJ1-4; D is unclear. V shed 6 bases and J shed 10 bases, with 24 bases lying between them. There are 16 residues in the CDR3. CDR1 and CDR2 (germline): SGHAT, FQNNGV. CDR3 nucleotides: TGTGCCAGCAGTTCCGAAGGTACGGAGGCAGGCGCAAAACTGTTTTTT. Encoded protein: CASSSEGTEAGAKLFF.

The chain uses TRBV19 and TRBJ1-4, with TRBD1 matching over 8 bases. Germline loops: CDR1 LNHDA, CDR2 SQIVND (reference sequence). The J segment lost 0 bases and the V segment lost 5 bases, leaving 5 bases of the junction unmatched. The CDR3 is made up of 16 amino acids. CDR3 sequence: CASSRGQGTTNEKLFF. The DNA of the CDR3 is TGTGCCAGTAGTCGTGGACAGGGAACAACTAATGAAAAACTGTTTTTT.

The V gene is TRBV11-2, the J gene TRBJ1-2; D perhaps matches TRBD1 (6 bases). Germline CDR1 reads SGHAT; CDR2 reads FQNNGV. There are 14 residues in the CDR3. Trimming shortened V by 3 bases and J by 8 bases, and 16 bases separated the two germline ends. CDR3: CASSLGVGAGGYTF. The CDR3 DNA sequence: TGTGCCAGCAGCTTGGGTGTGGGGGCGGGCGGCTACACCTTC.

The V call is TRBV7-3, the J call TRBJ2-3; TRBD2 aligns across 9 bases. With 2 bases clipped from V and 1 base from J, the junction kept 4 bases outside the gene matches. Germline values: CDR1 SGHTA, CDR2 FQGTGA. The CDR3 consists of 16 residues. The CDR3 DNA follows: TGTGCCAGCAGCTTAGGTAGCGGGGGAGGCACAGATACGCAGTATTTT. Translated, it gives CASSLGSGGGTDTQYF.

The V call is TRBV13, the J call TRBJ2-5, with 14 bases aligning to TRBD2. The CDR3 spans 17 residues. V was pared by 5 bases and J by 3 bases, with 8 bases of the junction left unmatched. Germline assignment: CDR1 PRHDT and CDR2 FYEKMQ (reference sequence). In DNA form, the CDR3 reads TGTGCCAGCAGCCCGGGACTAGCGGGGGTGCTCGAAGAGACCCAGTACTTC. This gives the protein CASSPGLAGVLEETQYF.

The sample holds one count of this clone. The J gene is TRBJ1-5, the V gene TRBV9, with D possibly being TRBD1 (5 bases). Germline loops: CDR1 SGDLS, CDR2 YYNGEE. V gave up 7 bases and J gave up 0 bases, with 11 bases separating them. The CDR3 runs to 14 residues. CDR3 nucleotides: TGTGCCAGCGGAACGGGGGATAGCAATCAGCCCCAGCATTTT. It encodes CASGTGDSNQPQHF.

The chain is built from TRBV4-1 and TRBJ1-2; TRBD1 matches at 7 bases. Trimming at V came to 0 bases and at J to 4 bases, leaving 5 bases not matched to a gene. The germline gives CDR1 MGHRA, CDR2 YSYEKL. The CDR3 has 15 amino acids. CDR3 coding DNA: TGCGCCAGCAGCCAAGAGAGGGGGCTATCCTATGGCTACACCTTC. This translates into CASSQERGLSYGYTF.

The V gene is TRBV19, the J gene TRBJ1-1; perhaps TRBD1 as D (6 bases). V dropped 4 bases and J dropped 0 bases, with 18 bases sitting between them. The CDR3 has 17 amino acids. Germline lookup yields CDR1 LNHDA and CDR2 SQIVND (reference sequence). The CDR3 DNA reads TGTGCCAGTAGTACCTCGGACAGATCCTCCATGAACACTGAAGCTTTCTTT. It codes for CASSTSDRSSMNTEAFF.

The chain links TRBV3-1 (or the pseudogene TRBV3-2) to TRBJ1-4, with 7 bases that match TRBD1. CDR1 is LGHDT, CDR2 YNNKEL, per germline (reference sequence). The CDR3 length is 14 residues. Germline trimming cut 0 bases from V and 7 bases from J; bases unmatched to any gene: 2. The CDR3 nucleotides are TGTGCCAGCAGCCAAGACGGGACAGTTGAAAAACTGTTTTTT. This translates into CASSQDGTVEKLFF.

This clone was counted once. The chain uses TRBV30 and TRBJ2-3; tentative D call: TRBD1 (5 bases). Deletions cut 1 base from V and 0 bases from J, with 5 bases between. This CDR3 contains 13 residues. CDR1 is GTSNPN and CDR2 is SVGIG in the germline V gene (reference sequence). The CDR3 here is CAWSDRSTDTQYF. CDR3 coding DNA: TGTGCCTGGAGTGACAGGAGCACAGATACGCAGTATTTT.

V is TRBV5-8 and J is TRBJ1-1, with 9 bases fitting TRBD1. The V gene's germline CDR1 is SGHTS and CDR2 YDEGEE. The CDR3 loop spans 14 amino acids. V lost 3 bases and J lost 1; bases outside the gene matches: 1. This CDR3 is CASSSGQGNTEAFF. CDR3 coding DNA: TGTGCCAGCAGCTCGGGACAGGGGAACACTGAAGCTTTCTTT.

This chain joins TRBV6-5 and TRBJ1-2; D might be TRBD1 (5 bases). CDR3 length equals 14 residues. Germline V lookup: CDR1 MNHEY, CDR2 SVGAGI. V was trimmed by 8 bases and J by 3 bases, leaving 16 bases between them. The CDR3 protein is CASVTNQGDYGYTF. The CDR3 DNA reads as TGTGCCAGCGTAACCAACCAGGGTGACTATGGCTACACCTTC.

The chain uses TRBV18 and TRBJ1-4; D remains ambiguous. The length of the CDR3 is 14 residues. Germline V gene sequence: CDR1 KGHSH, CDR2 LQKENI. V lost 3 bases to trimming and J lost 8 bases, with 13 bases between them. CDR3 DNA: TGTGCCAGCTCACCTCCGGAGGGCCGGGAAAAACTGTTTTTT. Its translation is CASSPPEGREKLFF.

This chain links TRBV27 with TRBJ2-2; 9 bases agree with TRBD1. The germline V gene encodes CDR1 MNHEY and CDR2 SMNVEV (reference sequence). CDR3 length: 16 amino acids. The J segment lost 6 bases and the V segment lost 6 bases, leaving 11 bases of the junction unmatched. CDR3 protein: CASSPGTGRGSGELFF. For the CDR3, the DNA is TGTGCCAGCAGCCCGGGGACAGGGAGGGGGTCCGGGGAGCTGTTTTTT.

The V gene is TRBV12-3 or TRBV12-4, the J gene TRBJ1-1, with D possibly being TRBD1 (6 bases). Between the trimmed V and J ends, which lost 7 bases and 7 bases, there was a span of 16 bases. CDR3 length equals 13 residues. CDR3 nucleotide sequence: TGTGCCAGCATCCTACAGGGAATCGGTGAAGCTTTCTTT. It is translated as CASILQGIGEAFF.

The CDR3 spells CASSQEGSPLHF. CDR3 DNA sequence: TGTGCCAGCAGCCAAGAGGGTTCACCCCTCCACTTT. The genes are TRBV7-9 and TRBJ1-6; D is ambiguous. CDR3 length: 12 residues. Between the trimmed V and J ends, which lost 5 bases and 9 bases, there was a span of 8 bases. Germline V gives CDR1 SEHNR, CDR2 FQNEAQ (reference sequence).

The chain carries TRBV4-2 and TRBJ1-1; 9 nucleotides align to TRBD1. The V segment lost 4 bases and the J segment 1 base; nucleotides outside the gene matches: 7. This CDR3 region has 16 residues. Germline CDR1 LGHNA, CDR2 YNFKEQ. The CDR3 sequence: CASSRRTGDKNTEAFF. The CDR3 DNA sequence: TGTGCCAGCAGCCGTCGGACAGGGGATAAGAACACTGAAGCTTTCTTT.

The gene calls are TRBV7-9 and TRBJ2-3; weak D call: TRBD2 (5 bases). V lost 8 bases, J lost 10 bases, and 10 bases lay in between. Germline V lookup: CDR1 SEHNR, CDR2 FQNEAQ (reference sequence). This CDR3 region has 10 residues. The CDR3 sequence is CASSEGSQYF. CDR3 in DNA: TGTGCCAGCTCAGAGGGTTCGCAGTATTTT.

The rearrangement joins TRBV11-2 to TRBJ2-5, with 7 bases aligning to TRBD1. Germline-derived CDR1 and CDR2 are SGHAT and FQNNGV. The CDR3 consists of 14 residues. Losses at the gene ends were 6 bases for V and 2 bases for J; bases not matched to a gene: 6. The CDR3 sequence is CASRLQGNQETQYF. Written as DNA, the CDR3 is TGTGCCAGCAGGTTACAGGGGAATCAAGAGACCCAGTACTTC.

The chain uses TRBV6-1 and TRBJ2-6; D perhaps matches TRBD1 (5 bases). CDR1 and CDR2 (germline): MNHNS, SASEGT. Trimming pared 2 bases from V and 3 bases from J, leaving 11 bases between. This CDR3 is built from 16 residues. The CDR3 loop reads CASSEPQVSGANVLTF. CDR3 bases: TGTGCCAGCAGTGAACCACAGGTCAGTGGGGCCAACGTCCTGACTTTC.

The chain is built from TRBV2 and TRBJ2-3, with TRBD2 matching over 9 bases. This CDR3 comprises 16 residues. Germline values: CDR1 SNHLY, CDR2 FYNNEI. The ends lost 0 bases at V and 4 bases at J; junction bases unmatched: 5. Here the CDR3 reads CASSEAGSGGADTQYF. CDR3 nucleotide sequence: TGTGCCAGCAGTGAAGCAGGTAGCGGGGGTGCAGATACGCAGTATTTT.